This T cell receptor (beta chain) was profiled in a study of sequential checkpoint blockade in melanoma. Regarding the study as a whole: Patients with week-13 increases in T-cell fraction and clonality benefited about 30 times more often.

Indicated treatment: randomized to nivolumab then ipilimumab (arm A) or the reverse (arm B). As concerns this clone: Its matching antigen is unknown.

This table comes from immunoSEQ multiplex PCR, and its TCRdb copy is limited to in-frame clones, with some not included. The sample yields over 6,000 clones, approximately 30% seen once. Germline-derived CDR1 and CDR2 are LGHNT and FRNRAP. CDR3 length equals 14 residues. V trimming: 5 bases; J trimming: 2 bases; junction bases outside the gene matches: 4. The gene calls are TRBV12-5 and TRBJ2-3; 7 positions agree with TRBD1. This TCR was sampled from a human donor with melanoma. This specimen was tumor tissue (inferred from file names), taken from a patient given nivolumab and ipilimumab in sequence. CDR3 sequence reads: CASGPGQATDTQYF. The CDR3 nucleotides are TGTGCTAGTGGTCCCGGACAGGCCACAGATACGCAGTATTTT.